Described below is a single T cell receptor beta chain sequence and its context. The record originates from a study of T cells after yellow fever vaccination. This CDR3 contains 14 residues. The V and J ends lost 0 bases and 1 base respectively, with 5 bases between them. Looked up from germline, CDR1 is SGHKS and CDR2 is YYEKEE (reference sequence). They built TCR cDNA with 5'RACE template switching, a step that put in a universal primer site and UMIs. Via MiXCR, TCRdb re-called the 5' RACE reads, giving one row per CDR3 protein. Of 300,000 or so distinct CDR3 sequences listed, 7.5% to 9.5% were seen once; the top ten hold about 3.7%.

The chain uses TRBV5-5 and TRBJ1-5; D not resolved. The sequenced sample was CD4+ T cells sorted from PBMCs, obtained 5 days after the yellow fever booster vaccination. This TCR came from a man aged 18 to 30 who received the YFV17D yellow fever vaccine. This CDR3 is CASSLAWSNQPQHF. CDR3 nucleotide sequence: TGTGCCAGCAGCTTGGCCTGGAGCAATCAGCCCCAGCATTTT.